What follows are 14 T cell receptor beta chains derived from one specimen sequenced in a study of T cells in Graves' hyperthyroidism and ophthalmopathy. RNA transcripts were the template for amplifying TCR beta CDR3 regions. HTBI primers drove first-round RT-PCR of the TCR CDR3. TCRdb re-analysed the multiplex PCR reads in MiXCR, keeping a single row per CDR3 protein. The sample has about 290,000 distinct CDR3 sequences, about 15% seen once. The sequenced material came from blood. These receptors all stem from a woman aged 55-75 years with Graves' ophthalmopathy.

This clonotype was picked up a small number of times. This rearrangement joins TRBV20-1 to TRBJ1-1; D ambiguous. This CDR3 has 12 amino acids. Trimming stripped 1 base from V and 2 bases from J, with 5 bases between. Germline CDR1 is DFQATT and CDR2 is SNEGSKA (reference sequence). CDR3 in amino acids: CSARATNTEAFF. The CDR3 nucleotides are TGCAGTGCTAGAGCAACTAACACTGAAGCTTTCTTT.

The sample holds many counts of this clonotype. J is TRBJ2-4 and V is TRBV2, with D uncertain. V was trimmed by 1 base and J by 10 bases, leaving 5 bases between them. The CDR3 loop spans 11 amino acids. Germline loops: CDR1 SNHLY, CDR2 FYNNEI. CDR3 amino acids: CASSEGLIQYF. In DNA form, the CDR3 reads TGTGCCAGCAGTGAAGGGTTGATTCAGTACTTC.

In this sample, this clonotype turned up many times. This rearrangement joins TRBV2 to TRBJ2-7; 10 bases are shared with TRBD2. Trimming took 4 bases from V and 0 from J; bases not matched to a gene: 3. Germline CDR1 and CDR2: SNHLY and FYNNEI. The CDR3 has 15 amino acids. CDR3 protein: CASSGPSGSSYEQYF. The DNA for the CDR3 is TGTGCCAGCAGTGGTCCTAGCGGGAGCTCCTACGAGCAGTACTTC.

This chain links TRBV7-3 with TRBJ2-7, with 10 positions matching TRBD1. Germline CDR1 reads SGHTA; CDR2 reads FQGTGA. There are 16 residues in the CDR3. J lost 2 bases, V lost 5 bases, and 9 bases had no gene match. The DNA for the CDR3 is TGTGCCAGCAGCCATGGGCCGGGACAGGGGACCTACGAGCAGTACTTC. It is translated as CASSHGPGQGTYEQYF.

In this sample, this clonotype turned up many times. The chain is built from TRBV6-5 and TRBJ1-2; TRBD1 matches at 10 bases. Germline trimming cut 0 bases from V and 6 bases from J; bases unmatched to any gene: 7. Germline V gives CDR1 MNHEY, CDR2 SVGAGI. The CDR3 is 16 amino acids. CDR3 sequence: CASSYSTGTGVDGYTF. The CDR3 nucleotides read TGTGCCAGCAGTTACTCGACGGGGACAGGGGTCGATGGCTACACCTTC.

This clonotype appeared many times. The rearrangement joins TRBV7-2 to TRBJ2-7, with D perhaps being TRBD1 or TRBD2 (6 bases each). The germline V gene has CDR1 SGHTA and CDR2 FQGNSA. V was cut by 6 bases and J by 2 bases, with 17 bases left in between. The CDR3 has 15 residues. Here the CDR3 reads CASSPPGRGPYEQYF. Written as DNA, the CDR3 is TGTGCCAGCAGTCCTCCGGGACGGGGGCCCTACGAGCAGTACTTC.

This clonotype was seen repeatedly, ten times or more. The chain recombines TRBV28 with TRBJ2-5; D is unclear. Germline values: CDR1 MDHEN, CDR2 SYDVKM. The CDR3 extends over 16 amino acids. V was clipped by 2 bases and J by 5 bases, with 18 bases between them. The CDR3 region is CASSLPPGMARETQYF. CDR3 in DNA: TGTGCCAGCAGTTTACCCCCCGGCATGGCTCGGGAGACCCAGTACTTC.

This clonotype occurred many times. The chain links TRBV7-3 to TRBJ2-3; D remains unclear. With 4 bases removed from V and 3 bases from J, the gap between germline ends came to 5 bases. The CDR3 is made up of 12 amino acids. The V gene's germline CDR1 is SGHTA and CDR2 FQGTGA. The CDR3 DNA sequence: TGTGCCAGCAGCTCGCAGACAGATACGCAGTATTTT. Protein: CASSSQTDTQYF.

This clonotype was picked up many times. The chain recombines TRBV7-9 with TRBJ2-7; D assignment may be TRBD1 or TRBD2 (6 bases each). CDR3 size: 15 residues. Per the germline V gene, CDR1 is SEHNR and CDR2 is FQNEAQ (reference sequence). V was shortened by 0 bases and J by 2 bases, with 11 bases between the two germline ends. CDR3 nucleotides: TGTGCCAGCAGCTTAGCGGAGGGGACACCCTACGAGCAGTACTTC. It translates to CASSLAEGTPYEQYF.

This rearrangement joins TRBV10-3 to TRBJ2-7, with no clear D. Germline CDR1 and CDR2: ENHRY and SYGVKD. The CDR3 covers 13 residues. V dropped 2 bases and J dropped 6 bases, with 11 bases sitting between them. This CDR3 reads CAISETASGEQYF. CDR3 DNA sequence: TGTGCCATCAGTGAGACGGCTTCCGGCGAGCAGTACTTC.

Only a few counts were recorded for this clonotype. The germline gene is not matched at one end of the junction; a read error may be the cause. This rearrangement joins TRBV7-7 to TRBJ2-3; D may match TRBD1 or TRBD2 (5 bases each). Germline V CDR1 and CDR2: SSHAT, FNYEAQ (reference sequence). The length of the CDR3 is 13 residues. The CDR3 spells CASSPGTDGAQYF. In DNA, the CDR3 is TGTGCTAGCAGTCCTGGGACGGACGGTGCGCAGTATTTT.

This clonotype was counted ten times or more. The CDR3 is CASSQDTYEQYF. The CDR3 nucleotides are TGTGCCAGCAGCCAAGATACTTACGAGCAGTACTTC. The chain combines TRBV3-1 with TRBJ2-7; D remains ambiguous. Germline V gene sequence: CDR1 LGHDT, CDR2 YNNKEL (reference sequence). This CDR3 spans 12 amino acids. V was trimmed by 0 bases and J by 4 bases, leaving 4 bases between them.

The chain combines TRBV7-9 with TRBJ1-3; D uncertain. The germline CDR1 and CDR2 sequences are SEHNR and FQNEAQ (reference sequence). V lost 5 bases, J lost 9 bases, and 20 bases lay in between. This CDR3 is 15 amino acids long. The CDR3: CASSPEGSVIATIYF. The CDR3, as DNA: TGTGCCAGCAGCCCCGAGGGTTCCGTTATAGCCACCATATATTTT.

The rearrangement uses TRBV11-2 and TRBJ2-1, with unresolved D. The germline V gene has CDR1 SGHAT and CDR2 FQNNGV. The CDR3 contains 14 residues. The V end was cut by 1 base, the J end by 6 bases, with 10 bases between. The DNA of the CDR3 is TGTGCCAGCAGCTTAGTTCTTTGGAGCAATGAGCAGTTCTTC. The encoded protein is CASSLVLWSNEQFF.